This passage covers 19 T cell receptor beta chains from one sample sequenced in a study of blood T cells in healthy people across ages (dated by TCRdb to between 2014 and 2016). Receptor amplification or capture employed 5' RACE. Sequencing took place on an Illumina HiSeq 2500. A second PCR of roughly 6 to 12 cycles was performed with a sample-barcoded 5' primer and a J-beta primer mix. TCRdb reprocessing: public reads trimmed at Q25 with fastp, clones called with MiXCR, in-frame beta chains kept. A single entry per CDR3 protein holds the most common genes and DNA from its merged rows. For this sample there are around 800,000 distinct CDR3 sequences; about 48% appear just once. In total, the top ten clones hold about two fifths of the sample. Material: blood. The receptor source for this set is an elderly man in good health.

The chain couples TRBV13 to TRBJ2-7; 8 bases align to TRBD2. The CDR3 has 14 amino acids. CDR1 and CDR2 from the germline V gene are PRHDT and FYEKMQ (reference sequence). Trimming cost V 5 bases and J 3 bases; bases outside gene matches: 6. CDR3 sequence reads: CASSASGSHYEQYF. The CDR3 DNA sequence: TGTGCCAGCAGCGCGAGCGGGAGCCACTACGAGCAGTACTTC.

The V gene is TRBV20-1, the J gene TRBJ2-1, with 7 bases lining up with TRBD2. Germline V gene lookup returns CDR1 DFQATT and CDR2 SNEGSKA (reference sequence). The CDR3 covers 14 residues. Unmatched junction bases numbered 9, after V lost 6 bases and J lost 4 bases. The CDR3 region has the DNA TGCAGTGCGCCAGAGCGGGGACCGTACAATGAGCAGTTCTTC. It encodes CSAPERGPYNEQFF.

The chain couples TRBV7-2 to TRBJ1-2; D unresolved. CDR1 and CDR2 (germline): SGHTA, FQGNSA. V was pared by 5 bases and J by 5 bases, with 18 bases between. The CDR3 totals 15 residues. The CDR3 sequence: CASSPSMAADYGYTF. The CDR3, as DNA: TGTGCCAGCAGCCCCTCCATGGCCGCCGATTATGGCTACACCTTC.

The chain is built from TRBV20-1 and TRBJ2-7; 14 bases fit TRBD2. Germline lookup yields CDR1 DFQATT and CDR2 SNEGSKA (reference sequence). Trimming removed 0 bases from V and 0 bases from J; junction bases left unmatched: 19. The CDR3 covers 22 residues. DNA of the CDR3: TGCAGTGCTAGAGATCCACAGAGGCCGGGACTAGCGGGAGTTCTCGCCTCCTACGAGCAGTACTTC. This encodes CSARDPQRPGLAGVLASYEQYF.

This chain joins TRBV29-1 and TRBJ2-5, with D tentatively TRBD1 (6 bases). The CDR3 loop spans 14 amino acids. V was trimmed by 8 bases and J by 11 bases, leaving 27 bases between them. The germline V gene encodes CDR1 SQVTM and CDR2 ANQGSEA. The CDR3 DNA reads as TGCAGCCCTTTCCCCCAGGGGTCGGAGAATGAGCAGTACTTC. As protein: CSPFPQGSENEQYF.

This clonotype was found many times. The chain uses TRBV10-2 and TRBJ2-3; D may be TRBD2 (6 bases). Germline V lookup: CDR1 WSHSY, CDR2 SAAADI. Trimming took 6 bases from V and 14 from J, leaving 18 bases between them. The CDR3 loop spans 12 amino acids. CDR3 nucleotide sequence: TGCGCCAGCAGCCCGGGAGACAGATACGCGTATTTT. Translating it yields CASSPGDRYAYF.

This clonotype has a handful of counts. In nucleotides, the CDR3 is TGTGCCAGCAGCGCCGGGACTAGCGGGACTAATGAGCAGTTCTTC. This translates into CASSAGTSGTNEQFF. The rearrangement joins TRBV9 to TRBJ2-1; 13 nucleotides align to TRBD2. Germline lookup yields CDR1 SGDLS and CDR2 YYNGEE. The CDR3 is made up of 15 amino acids. The junction had 4 bases not matched to a gene; V was cut back by 3 bases and J by 7 bases.

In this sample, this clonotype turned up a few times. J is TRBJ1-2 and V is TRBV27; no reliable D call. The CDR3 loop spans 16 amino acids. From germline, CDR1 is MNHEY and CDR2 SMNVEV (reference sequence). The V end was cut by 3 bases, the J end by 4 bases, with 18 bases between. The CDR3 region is CASSFRPGLASYGYTF. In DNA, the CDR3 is TGTGCCAGCAGTTTCCGACCCGGACTGGCAAGCTATGGCTACACCTTC.

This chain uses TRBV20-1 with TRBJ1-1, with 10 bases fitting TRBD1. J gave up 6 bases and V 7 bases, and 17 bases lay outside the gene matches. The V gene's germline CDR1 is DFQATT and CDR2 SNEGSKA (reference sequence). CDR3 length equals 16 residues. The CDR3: CSVRRGQGRSAPEAFF. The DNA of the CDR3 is TGCAGTGTCCGCCGGGGACAGGGGAGGAGCGCGCCTGAAGCTTTCTTT.

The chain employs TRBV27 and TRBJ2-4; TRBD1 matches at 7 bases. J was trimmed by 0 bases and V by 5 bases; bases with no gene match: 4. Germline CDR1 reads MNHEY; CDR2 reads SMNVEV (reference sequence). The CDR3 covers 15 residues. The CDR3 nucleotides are TGTGCCAGCAGTCCGGGACAGATAGCCAAAAACATTCAGTACTTC. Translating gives CASSPGQIAKNIQYF.

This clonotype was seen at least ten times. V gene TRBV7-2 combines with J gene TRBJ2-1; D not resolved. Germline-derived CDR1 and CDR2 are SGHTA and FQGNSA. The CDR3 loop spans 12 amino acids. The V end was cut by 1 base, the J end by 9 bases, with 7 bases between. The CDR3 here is CASSLVGSEQFF. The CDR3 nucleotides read TGTGCCAGCAGCTTAGTAGGAAGTGAGCAGTTCTTC.

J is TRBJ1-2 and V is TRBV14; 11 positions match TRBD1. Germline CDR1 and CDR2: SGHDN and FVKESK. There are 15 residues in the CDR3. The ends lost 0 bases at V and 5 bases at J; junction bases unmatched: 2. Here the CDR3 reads CASSQEDRGPYGYTF. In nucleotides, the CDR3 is TGTGCCAGCAGCCAAGAGGACAGGGGGCCGTATGGCTACACCTTC.

This CDR3 reads CASSLSQPGTSGEDEQFF. The DNA for the CDR3 is TGTGCCAGCAGTTTATCCCAACCCGGGACTAGCGGGGAAGATGAGCAGTTCTTC. The chain couples TRBV27 to TRBJ2-1, with 13 nucleotides matching TRBD2. Per germline, CDR1 MNHEY and CDR2 SMNVEV (reference sequence). The CDR3 length is 18 residues. The trim removed 0 bases at V and 8 bases at J, leaving 10 bases unmatched.

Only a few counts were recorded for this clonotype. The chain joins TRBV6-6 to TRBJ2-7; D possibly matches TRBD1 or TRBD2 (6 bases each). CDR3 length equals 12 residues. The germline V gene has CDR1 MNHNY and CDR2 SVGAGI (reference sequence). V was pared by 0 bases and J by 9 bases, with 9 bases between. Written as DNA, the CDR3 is TGTGCCAGCAGTTACTCCGGGGGCGTGCAGTACTTC. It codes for CASSYSGGVQYF.

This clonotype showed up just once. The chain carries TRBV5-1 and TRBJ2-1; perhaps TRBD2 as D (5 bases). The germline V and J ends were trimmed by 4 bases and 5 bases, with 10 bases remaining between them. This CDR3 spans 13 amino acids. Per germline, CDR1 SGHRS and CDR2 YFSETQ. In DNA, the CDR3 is TGCGCCAGCAGCCGAGGGAGCGACAATGAGCAGTTCTTC. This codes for CASSRGSDNEQFF.

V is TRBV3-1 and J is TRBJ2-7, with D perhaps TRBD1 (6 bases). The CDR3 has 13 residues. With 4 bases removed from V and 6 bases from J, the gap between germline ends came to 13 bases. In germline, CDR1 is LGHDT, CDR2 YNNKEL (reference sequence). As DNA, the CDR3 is TGTGCCAGCAGCCGCCAACTAGGGGGCGAGCAGTACTTC. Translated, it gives CASSRQLGGEQYF.

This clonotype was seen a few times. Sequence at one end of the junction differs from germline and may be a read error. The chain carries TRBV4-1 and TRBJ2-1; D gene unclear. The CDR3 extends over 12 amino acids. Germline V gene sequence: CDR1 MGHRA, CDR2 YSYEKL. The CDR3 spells CASSQDYTEQFF. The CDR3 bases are TGCGCCAGCAGCCAAGATTACACTGAGCAGTTCTTC.

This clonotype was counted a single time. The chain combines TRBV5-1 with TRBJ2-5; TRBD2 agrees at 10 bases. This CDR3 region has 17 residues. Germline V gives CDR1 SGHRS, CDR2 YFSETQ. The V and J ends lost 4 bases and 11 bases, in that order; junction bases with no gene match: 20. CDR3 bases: TGCGCCAGCAGCCCCAAAGGACTAGCGGAGTCCTATGGTGAGCAGTACTTC. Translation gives CASSPKGLAESYGEQYF.

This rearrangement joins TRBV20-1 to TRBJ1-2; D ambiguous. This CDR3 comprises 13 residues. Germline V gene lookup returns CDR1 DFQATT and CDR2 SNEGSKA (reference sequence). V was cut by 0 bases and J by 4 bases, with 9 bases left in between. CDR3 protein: CSAREEKTYGYTF. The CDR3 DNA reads TGCAGTGCTAGAGAGGAGAAAACCTATGGCTACACCTTC.